These 31 T cell receptor beta chains were sequenced from one sample in a study of blood T cell repertoires in COVID-19. TCRdb's table, derived via immunoSEQ multiplex PCR, lists solely in-frame clones and lacks some. The sample contains about 140,000 clones, roughly four fifths of which appear only once. Source material: peripheral blood. The receptor source for this set is a woman aged 55-75 years with acute or convalescent COVID-19.

The chain recombines TRBV18 with TRBJ2-7, with a tentative D call TRBD1 (6 bases). The CDR3 totals 14 residues. Germline V lookup: CDR1 KGHSH, CDR2 LQKENI. The V end lost 4 bases, the J end lost 7 bases, and 17 bases lay between the germline ends. The CDR3 DNA follows: TGTGCCAGCTCACGCAGACAGGACTGGACAGAGCAGTACTTC. As protein: CASSRRQDWTEQYF.

Turning to this clone: The same CDR3 arises from other DNA sequences in this sample as well. The rearrangement links TRBV6-5 to TRBJ1-2; 8 positions match TRBD1. V lost 0 bases, J lost 3 bases, and 0 bases stayed unmatched. Germline lookup yields CDR1 MNHEY and CDR2 SVGAGI. The CDR3 has 14 residues. CDR3 protein: CASSYSTGDYGYTF. CDR3 DNA: TGTGCCAGCAGTTACTCGACAGGGGACTATGGCTACACCTTC.

The chain uses TRBV9 and TRBJ1-3, with D uncertain. The CDR3 has 13 residues. Germline V gives CDR1 SGDLS, CDR2 YYNGEE. V lost 2 bases, J lost 3 bases, and 6 bases lay in between. The CDR3 loop is CASSVGYGNTIYF. As DNA, the CDR3 is TGTGCCAGCAGCGTGGGCTATGGAAACACCATATATTTT.

The J gene is TRBJ2-2, the V gene TRBV27, with 9 positions matching TRBD1. The CDR3 totals 16 residues. Germline V lookup: CDR1 MNHEY, CDR2 SMNVEV (reference sequence). V lost 10 bases, J lost 2 bases, and 11 bases stayed unmatched. The CDR3 spells CATTTTGQGNTGELFF. For the CDR3, the DNA is TGTGCCACAACGACAACGGGACAGGGTAACACCGGGGAGCTGTTTTTT.

The V and J genes are TRBV27 and TRBJ1-2, with D hard to call. The CDR3 is 12 residues long. V gave up 6 bases and J gave up 6 bases, with 11 bases separating them. Germline CDR1 and CDR2: MNHEY and SMNVEV (reference sequence). CDR3: CASRLAVNGYTF. The CDR3 DNA follows: TGTGCCAGCAGGCTCGCAGTTAATGGCTACACCTTC.

A single count supports this clone. The genes are TRBV30 and TRBJ1-4; D is undetermined. Germline CDR1 and CDR2: GTSNPN and SVGIG (reference sequence). V lost 4 bases to trimming and J lost 0 bases, with 9 bases between them. This CDR3 is 14 amino acids long. The CDR3 protein is CAWTGPATNEKLFF. The DNA for the CDR3 is TGTGCCTGGACCGGTCCCGCAACTAATGAAAAACTGTTTTTT.

V is TRBV11-3 and J is TRBJ2-3, with D perhaps TRBD2 (6 bases). Trimming took off 4 bases at V and 2 bases at J, with 16 bases between the two ends. There are 16 residues in the CDR3. Germline V CDR1 and CDR2: SGHNT, YENEEA. This chain's CDR3 is CASSSPPGSFTDTQYF. The CDR3 DNA is TGTGCCAGCAGCTCCCCCCCCGGGAGCTTCACAGATACGCAGTATTTT.

The chain is built from TRBV5-4 and TRBJ2-7; 13 positions agree with TRBD2. The CDR3 spans 18 residues. Per the germline V gene, CDR1 is SGHNT and CDR2 is YYREEE (reference sequence). V lost 6 bases to trimming and J lost 0 bases; unmatched junction nucleotides: 12. The chain's CDR3 is CASTPGTSGVRSSYEQYF. DNA of the CDR3: TGTGCCAGCACCCCCGGGACTAGCGGGGTGAGGAGCTCCTACGAGCAGTACTTC.

This chain uses TRBV28 with TRBJ1-1, with a possible D match to TRBD1 (5 bases). This CDR3 is built from 16 residues. CDR1 MDHEN and CDR2 SYDVKM come from the germline V gene. V was clipped by 2 bases and J by 1 base, with 14 bases between them. CDR3 in amino acids: CASSLGGARPNTEAFF. In DNA, the CDR3 is TGTGCCAGCAGTTTAGGTGGGGCCCGCCCGAACACTGAAGCTTTCTTT.

This chain uses TRBV12-2 with TRBJ2-7; the table's D call, TRBD1, was not checked against the DNA. TRBV12-2 is annotated as a pseudogene. The CDR3 consists of 16 residues. The CDR3 here is CASHGNRGWRPYEQYF. CDR3 nucleotides: TGTGCAAGTCATGGTAATAGGGGGTGGCGACCCTACGAGCAGTACTTC.

The V call is TRBV5-1, the J call TRBJ2-7; 8 positions match TRBD1. Germline V gene lookup returns CDR1 SGHRS and CDR2 YFSETQ. CDR3 length equals 14 residues. With 2 bases clipped from V and 5 bases from J, the junction kept 6 bases outside the gene matches. CDR3 in amino acids: CASSFGQGRNEQYF. CDR3 DNA sequence: TGCGCCAGCAGCTTTGGACAGGGAAGGAACGAGCAGTACTTC.

This chain joins TRBV11-2 and TRBJ2-1, with TRBD2 matching 9 bases. CDR1 is SGHAT, CDR2 FQNNGV, per germline. J lost 1 base, V lost 4 bases, and 8 bases had no gene match. The CDR3 spans 17 residues. The CDR3 loop reads CASSSLSGSGSYNEQFF. The CDR3 region has the DNA TGTGCCAGCAGCTCTCTTAGCGGGAGTGGTTCCTACAATGAGCAGTTCTTC.

The rearrangement joins TRBV4-2 to TRBJ1-5; D remains unclear. Germline CDR1 is LGHNA and CDR2 is YNFKEQ. The CDR3 has 15 residues. Trimming shortened V by 0 bases and J by 11 bases, and 17 bases separated the two germline ends. The CDR3 nucleotides are TGTGCCAGCAGCCAAGAGTTTGCCCGAGGAGAGGCCCAGCATTTT. The encoded protein is CASSQEFARGEAQHF.

This chain links TRBV19 with TRBJ2-1; tentative D call: TRBD2 (6 bases). Germline CDR1 LNHDA, CDR2 SQIVND (reference sequence). The V end lost 2 bases, the J end lost 3 bases, and 17 bases lay between the germline ends. CDR3 length equals 17 residues. The CDR3 DNA follows: TGTGCCAGTAGTATACCTCCCCGGGGGAGGCTCTACAATGAGCAGTTCTTC. It yields the protein CASSIPPRGRLYNEQFF.

The rearrangement joins TRBV5-1 to TRBJ1-1; 9 nucleotides line up with TRBD1. V was clipped by 4 bases and J by 5 bases; unmatched bases: 9. This CDR3 contains 15 residues. Germline CDR1 is SGHRS and CDR2 is YFSETQ. The CDR3 bases are TGCGCCAGCAGCGCCGAACAGGGGGCTTGGACTGAAGCTTTCTTT. Translation: CASSAEQGAWTEAFF.

A few counts support this clone. This chain links TRBV5-1 with TRBJ2-1; maybe TRBD1 (5 bases). CDR3 size: 19 residues. V lost 1 base to trimming and J lost 0 bases, with 20 bases between them. Germline V gene data show CDR1 as SGHRS and CDR2 as YFSETQ. Here the CDR3 reads CASSLSIGRVLFSYNEQFF. CDR3 DNA sequence: TGCGCCAGCAGCTTGTCGATCGGCAGGGTCCTCTTCTCCTACAATGAGCAGTTCTTC.

CDR3 in amino acids: CASSPRTGTNTEAFF. The CDR3 region has the DNA TGTGCCAGCAGCCCACGGACAGGAACGAACACTGAAGCTTTCTTT. V usage is TRBV11-3 and J usage is TRBJ1-1; 7 positions match TRBD1. Germline V CDR1 and CDR2: SGHNT, YENEEA. With V trimmed by 5 bases and J by 1 base, 7 bases remained unmatched. The CDR3 is 15 residues long.

This chain uses TRBV30 with TRBJ2-1, with 9 nucleotides matching TRBD1. CDR1 is GTSNPN, CDR2 SVGIG, per germline (reference sequence). J was trimmed by 6 bases and V by 4 bases; bases with no gene match: 7. The CDR3 has 14 amino acids. The CDR3 DNA reads as TGTGCCTGGAAAGACAGGGGGGTCGCCAATGAGCAGTTCTTC. Its translation: CAWKDRGVANEQFF.

The chain uses TRBV19 and TRBJ2-2; D is unresolved. The CDR3 contains 11 residues. Germline assignment: CDR1 LNHDA and CDR2 SQIVND (reference sequence). Between the trimmed V and J ends, which lost 6 bases and 5 bases, there was a span of 4 bases. For the CDR3, the DNA is TGTGCCAGTAGCTTTACCGGGGAGCTGTTTTTT. This translates into CASSFTGELFF.

This chain connects TRBV6-2 or TRBV6-3 to TRBJ2-7; D uncertain. In germline, CDR1 is MNHEY, CDR2 SVGEGT. The ends were cut back, 0 bases at V and 9 bases at J, with 15 bases in the middle. There are 14 residues in the CDR3. Here the CDR3 DNA reads TGTGCCAGCAGTTACTCTGGAACTAACATCGGGCAGTACTTC. Amino acid sequence: CASSYSGTNIGQYF.

As for this clone: Other DNA sequences of this sample code for an identical CDR3. This sequence joins TRBV18 and TRBJ2-7, with TRBD1 as a possible D gene (5 bases). The V end lost 0 bases, the J end lost 6 bases, and 12 bases lay between the germline ends. There are 14 residues in the CDR3. The germline V gene encodes CDR1 KGHSH and CDR2 LQKENI. The CDR3 DNA follows: TGTGCCAGCTCACCACCCACAGGTGGCGGCGAGCAGTACTTC. Translating it yields CASSPPTGGGEQYF.

The chain employs TRBV5-3 and TRBJ1-2; a possible D gene is TRBD1 (6 bases). TRBV5-3 is an ORF for which the function is uncertain. The CDR3 is 13 amino acids. Trimming shortened V by 7 bases and J by 5 bases, and 15 bases separated the two germline ends. Here the CDR3 reads CARRPGARYGYTF. The CDR3 DNA is TGTGCCAGACGCCCAGGGGCTAGATATGGCTACACCTTC.

This sequence joins TRBV6-5 and TRBJ2-1, with D possibly matching TRBD2 (6 bases). The CDR3 has 14 residues. CDR1 and CDR2 from the germline V gene are MNHEY and SVGAGI. The V end lost 2 bases, the J end lost 15 bases, and 20 bases lay between the germline ends. The CDR3 spells CASSYTPTSGGLFF. The CDR3 DNA reads as TGTGCCAGCAGTTACACGCCTACAAGTGGGGGGTTGTTCTTC.

The table lists this clone with a count of one. V gene TRBV7-9 combines with J gene TRBJ2-3; TRBD2 is a possible D gene (6 bases). V lost 4 bases and J 4 bases, leaving 9 bases between the germline ends. There are 13 residues in the CDR3. Germline V gene data show CDR1 as SEHNR and CDR2 as FQNEAQ (reference sequence). Here the CDR3 reads CASSWGLSDTQYF. DNA of the CDR3: TGTGCCAGCAGCTGGGGACTTTCAGATACGCAGTATTTT.

The chain carries TRBV7-2 and TRBJ1-5; D is unresolved. The CDR3 spans 13 residues. The germline gives CDR1 SGHTA, CDR2 FQGNSA. V was clipped by 5 bases and J by 4 bases, with 9 bases between them. CDR3: CASSPRVNQPQHF. CDR3 coding DNA: TGTGCCAGCAGCCCACGCGTTAATCAGCCCCAGCATTTT.

The chain is built from TRBV5-4 and TRBJ1-3, with a weak D call TRBD1 (5 bases). The CDR3 contains 18 residues. CDR1 is SGHNT and CDR2 is YYREEE in the germline V gene (reference sequence). V lost 0 bases, J lost 0 bases, and 16 bases lay in between. CDR3 in amino acids: CASSLVGGVTSSGNTIYF. DNA for the CDR3: TGTGCCAGCAGCTTGGTGGGGGGTGTGACGAGCTCTGGAAACACCATATATTTT. Full variable domain (missing parts from reference TRBV5-4 and TRBJ1-3): ETGVTQSPTHLIKTRGQQVTLRCSSQSGHNTVSWYQQALGQGPQFIFQYYREEENGRGNFPPRFSGLQFPNYSSELNVNALELDDSALYLCASSLVGGVTSSGNTIYFGEGSWLTVV.

The rearrangement links TRBV29-1 to TRBJ1-2, with D uncertain. Trimming cost V 4 bases and J 7 bases, with 13 bases left between them. This CDR3 region has 12 residues. CDR1 SQVTM and CDR2 ANQGSEA come from the germline V gene. The CDR3 protein is CSVASEHFGYTF. CDR3 bases: TGCAGCGTTGCCAGTGAACATTTTGGCTACACCTTC.

The gene calls are TRBV2 and TRBJ2-3, with TRBD2 identical over 8 bases. Per the germline V gene, CDR1 is SNHLY and CDR2 is FYNNEI. With 3 bases clipped from V and 2 bases from J, the junction kept 4 bases outside the gene matches. This CDR3 contains 15 residues. Written as DNA, the CDR3 is TGTGCCAGCAGTGACCTGCGGGAGGCCACAGATACGCAGTATTTT. Residues: CASSDLREATDTQYF. Complete variable domain (other parts from reference TRBV2 and TRBJ2-3): EPEVTQTPSHQVTQMGQEVILRCVPISNHLYFYWYRQILGQKVEFLVSFYNNEISEKSEIFDDQFSVERPDGSNFTLKIRSTKLEDSAMYFCASSDLREATDTQYFGPGTRLTVL.

This clone was found once. The gene calls are TRBV4-3 and TRBJ2-7; no firm D call. The germline gives CDR1 LGHNA, CDR2 YSLEER. Deletions cut 0 bases from V and 0 bases from J, with 9 bases between. The CDR3 extends over 15 amino acids. This CDR3 is CASSQEVYRSYEQYF. The CDR3 region has the DNA TGCGCCAGCAGCCAAGAGGTCTACCGCTCCTACGAGCAGTACTTC.

The V and J genes are TRBV30 and TRBJ1-2; TRBD1 matches at 9 bases. CDR1 is GTSNPN, CDR2 SVGIG, per germline (reference sequence). CDR3 length: 17 amino acids. The trim removed 3 bases at V and 9 bases at J, leaving 20 bases unmatched. The CDR3 nucleotides are TGTGCCTGGAGAGAGGGATCAACGGGACAGGGAGCTATTAGCTACACCTTC. This encodes CAWREGSTGQGAISYTF. The whole variable domain, filled in from reference TRBV30 and TRBJ1-2, reads SQTIHQWPATLVQPVGSPLSLECTVEGTSNPNLYWYRQAAGRGLQLLFYSVGIGQISSEVPQNLSASRPQDRQFILSSKKLLLSDSGFYLCAWREGSTGQGAISYTFGSGTRLTVV.

This sequence joins TRBV7-2 and TRBJ2-2; 8 nucleotides agree with TRBD2. V lost 0 bases and J lost 4; bases outside the gene matches: 4. CDR1 SGHTA and CDR2 FQGNSA come from the germline V gene. This CDR3 has 16 amino acids. The CDR3 loop reads CASSLAAGVATGELFF. In DNA, the CDR3 is TGTGCCAGCAGCTTAGCAGCGGGAGTGGCCACCGGGGAGCTGTTTTTT.